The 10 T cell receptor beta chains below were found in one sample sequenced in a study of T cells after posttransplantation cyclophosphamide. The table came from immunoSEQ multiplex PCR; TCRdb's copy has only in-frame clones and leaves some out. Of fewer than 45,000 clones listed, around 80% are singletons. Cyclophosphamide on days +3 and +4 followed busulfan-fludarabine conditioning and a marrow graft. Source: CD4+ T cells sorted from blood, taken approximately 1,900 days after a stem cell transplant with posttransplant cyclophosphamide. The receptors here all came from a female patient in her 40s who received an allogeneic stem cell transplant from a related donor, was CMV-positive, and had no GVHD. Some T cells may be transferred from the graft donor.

CDR3 in amino acids: CASSFRGAETQYF. The CDR3 coding sequence is TGTGCCAGCAGCTTTCGGGGGGCGGAGACCCAGTACTTC. The chain links TRBV5-8 to TRBJ2-5, with a weak D call TRBD2 (7 bases). Germline CDR1 reads SGHTS; CDR2 reads YDEGEE. V was cut by 2 bases and J by 5 bases, with 10 bases left in between. This CDR3 spans 13 amino acids.

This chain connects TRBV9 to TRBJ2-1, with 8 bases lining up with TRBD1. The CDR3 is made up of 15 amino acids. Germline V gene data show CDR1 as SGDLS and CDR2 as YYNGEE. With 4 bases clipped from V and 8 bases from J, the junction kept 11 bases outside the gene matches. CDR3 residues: CASSPLGQGGDEQFF. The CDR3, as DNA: TGTGCCAGCAGCCCCCTCGGACAGGGTGGCGATGAGCAGTTCTTC.

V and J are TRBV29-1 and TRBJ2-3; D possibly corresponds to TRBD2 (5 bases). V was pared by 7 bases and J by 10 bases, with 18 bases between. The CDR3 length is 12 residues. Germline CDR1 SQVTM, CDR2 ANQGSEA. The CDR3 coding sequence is TGCAGCGCCCGAGTCGATACTAGGGCGCAGTATTTT. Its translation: CSARVDTRAQYF.

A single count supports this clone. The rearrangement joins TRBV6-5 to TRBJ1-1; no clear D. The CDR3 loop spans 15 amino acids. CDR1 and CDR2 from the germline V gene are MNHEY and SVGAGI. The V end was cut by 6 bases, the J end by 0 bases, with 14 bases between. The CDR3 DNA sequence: TGTGCCAGCAGCCGACGGACGGGAATGAACACTGAAGCTTTCTTT. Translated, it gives CASSRRTGMNTEAFF.

As DNA, the CDR3 is TGTGCCAGCAGCTCGTCCGGGATAAAGGACGGGGAGCTGTTTTTT. Residues: CASSSSGIKDGELFF. The rearrangement joins TRBV5-4 to TRBJ2-2, with D tentatively TRBD2 (5 bases). V lost 3 bases and J lost 7, with 16 bases in between. The CDR3 sequence is 15 residues long. CDR1 and CDR2 from the germline V gene are SGHNT and YYREEE (reference sequence).

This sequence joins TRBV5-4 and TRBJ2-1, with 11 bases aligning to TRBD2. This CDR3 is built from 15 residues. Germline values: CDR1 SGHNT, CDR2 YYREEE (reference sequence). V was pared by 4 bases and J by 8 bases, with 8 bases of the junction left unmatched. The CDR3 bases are TGTGCCAGCAGCAAAGCTAGCGGGGGGCGGTATGAGCAGTTCTTC. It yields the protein CASSKASGGRYEQFF. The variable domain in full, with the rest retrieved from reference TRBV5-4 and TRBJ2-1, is ETGVTQSPTHLIKTRGQQVTLRCSSQSGHNTVSWYQQALGQGPQFIFQYYREEENGRGNFPPRFSGLQFPNYSSELNVNALELDDSALYLCASSKASGGRYEQFFGPGTRLTVL.

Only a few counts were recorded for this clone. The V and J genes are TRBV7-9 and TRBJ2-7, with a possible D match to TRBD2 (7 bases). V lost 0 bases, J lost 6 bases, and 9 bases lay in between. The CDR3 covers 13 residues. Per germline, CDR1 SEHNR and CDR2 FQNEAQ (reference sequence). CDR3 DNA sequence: TGTGCCAGCAGCTTAGCGAGGGGGGGCGAGCAGTACTTC. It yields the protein CASSLARGGEQYF.

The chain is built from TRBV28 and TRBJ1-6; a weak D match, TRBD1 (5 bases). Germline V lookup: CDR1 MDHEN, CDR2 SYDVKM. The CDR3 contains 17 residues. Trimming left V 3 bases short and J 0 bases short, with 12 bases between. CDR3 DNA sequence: TGTGCCAGCAGTTTGGTTAGGGGTAGCTCCTATAATTCACCCCTCCACTTT. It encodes CASSLVRGSSYNSPLHF.

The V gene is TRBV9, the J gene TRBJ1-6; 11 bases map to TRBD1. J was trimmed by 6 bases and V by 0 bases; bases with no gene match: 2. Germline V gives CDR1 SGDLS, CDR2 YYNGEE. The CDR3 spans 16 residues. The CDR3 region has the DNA TGTGCCAGCAGCGTAGAAGGGACAGGGGGTAATTCACCCCTCCACTTT. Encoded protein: CASSVEGTGGNSPLHF.

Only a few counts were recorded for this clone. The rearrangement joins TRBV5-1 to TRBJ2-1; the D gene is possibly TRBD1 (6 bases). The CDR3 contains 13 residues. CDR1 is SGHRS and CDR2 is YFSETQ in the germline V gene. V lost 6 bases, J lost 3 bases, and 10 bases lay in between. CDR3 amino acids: CASTMDSYNEQFF. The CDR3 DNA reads TGCGCCAGCACCATGGACAGCTACAATGAGCAGTTCTTC.